A selection of T cell receptor beta chains follows, all from one sample in a study of response to subunit inactivated influenza vaccine. Each CDR3 protein gets one entry after TCRdb re-called the RT-PCR reads with MiXCR. The data show under 750,000 distinct CDR3 sequences, with roughly 12% seen just once and about 9.4% held by the top ten. The sample here was PBMCs from blood, taken on the day of vaccination. These receptors originate from a man aged 45-60 years who received an inactivated influenza vaccine. The CDR3 runs from the conserved cysteine through the conserved F or W. The order of the fields is J gene, clone size, V gene, D gene, CDR3 protein, CDR3 DNA. D genes are given only for firm matches. Only some rows state a clone size, as once, few, many or a class for expanded clones.

TRBJ2-2 many TRBV5-1 TRBD2 CASSSGLANTGELFF TGCGCCAGCAGCTCGGGACTAGCAAACACCGGGGAGCTGTTTTTT
TRBJ2-1 many TRBV20-1 TRBD2 CSAVAGGPYNEQFF TGCAGTGCTGTAGCGGGAGGGCCGTATAATGAGCAGTTCTTC
TRBJ2-1 many TRBV6-2/TRBV6-3 TRBD2 CASSSGLQRYNEQFF TGTGCCAGCAGTTCGGGACTACAACGTTACAATGAGCAGTTCTTC
TRBJ2-7 . TRBV27 . CASSLSASYDQYF TGTGCCAGCAGTTTATCGGCCAGCTACGACCAGTACTTC
TRBJ2-1 . TRBV11-2 . CASSLIFTTYNEQFF TGTGCCAGCAGCTTAATTTTTACTACATACAATGAGCAGTTCTTC
TRBJ2-2 . TRBV10-3 . CAISERGTGELFF TGTGCCATCAGTGAGAGGGGGACCGGGGAGCTGTTTTTT
TRBJ1-1 many TRBV12-3/TRBV12-4 . CASTQRGGINTEAFF TGTGCCAGCACCCAAAGGGGGGGAATCAACACTGAAGCTTTCTTT
TRBJ2-1 many TRBV6-2/TRBV6-3 . CASSPLPGLYGMQRSSYNEQFF TGTGCCAGCAGTCCCCTCCCCGGACTATACGGTATGCAACGGAGCTCCTACAATGAGCAGTTCTTC
TRBJ2-2 . TRBV11-2 . CASSLDVNTGELFF TGTGCCAGCAGCTTAGATGTTAACACCGGGGAGCTGTTTTTT
TRBJ2-7 few TRBV6-1 . CASSEFAGGNEQYF TGTGCCAGCAGTGAATTTGCAGGTGGGAACGAGCAGTACTTC
TRBJ2-2 few TRBV20-1 TRBD2 CSARDSGLAGLGGELFF TGCAGTGCTAGAGATTCGGGACTAGCGGGACTAGGCGGGGAGCTGTTTTTT
TRBJ2-7 few TRBV4-3 TRBD1 CASSQDRGQGYEQYF TGCGCCAGCAGCCAAGATCGAGGACAGGGCTACGAGCAGTACTTC
TRBJ1-1 . TRBV10-3 . CAITGKGQGRTEAFF TGTGCCATCACGGGTAAGGGGCAGGGGAGAACTGAAGCTTTCTTT
TRBJ2-2 many TRBV10-3 . CAISAGVNTGELFF TGTGCCATCAGTGCAGGGGTTAACACCGGGGAGCTGTTTTTT
TRBJ2-3 few TRBV18 . CASSPETRADTQYF TGTGCCAGCTCACCGGAAACAAGAGCAGATACGCAGTATTTT
TRBJ2-2 many TRBV12-3/TRBV12-4 TRBD2 CASSTPGLAWTGELFF TGTGCCAGCAGCACCCCGGGACTAGCGTGGACCGGGGAGCTGTTTTTT
TRBJ2-7 few TRBV28 TRBD1 CASSLPWTGSSYEQYF TGTGCCAGCAGTTTACCCTGGACAGGGAGCTCCTACGAGCAGTACTTC
TRBJ1-1 . TRBV6-1 . CASSQDRYYTEAFF TGTGCCAGCAGTCAAGACAGGTACTACACTGAAGCTTTCTTT
TRBJ1-1 few TRBV25-1 . CASSAPSVLGGEAFF TGTGCCAGCAGTGCTCCCTCGGTTCTAGGCGGCGAAGCTTTCTTT
TRBJ2-1 many TRBV20-1 . CSARDVLIEQFF TGCAGTGCTAGAGACGTACTGATTGAGCAGTTCTTC
TRBJ1-1 few TRBV11-2 . CASSLGAGSNTEAFF TGTGCCAGCAGCTTAGGTGCAGGGAGTAACACTGAAGCTTTCTTT
TRBJ2-1 . TRBV12-3/TRBV12-4 . CASSFSRTEGFF TGTGCCAGCAGTTTTTCCCGGACCGAAGGGTTCTTC
TRBJ2-7 . TRBV7-2 . CASSLLPGGREQYF TGTGCCAGCAGCTTACTGCCAGGGGGGCGCGAGCAGTACTTC
TRBJ2-1 . TRBV7-2 . CASRILGQGYNEQFF TGTGCCAGCAGGATTCTTGGGCAGGGTTACAATGAGCAGTTCTTC
TRBJ2-1 few TRBV5-6 . CASSLAWGPYNEQFF TGTGCCAGCAGCTTGGCGTGGGGCCCCTACAATGAGCAGTTCTTC
TRBJ2-1 many TRBV4-1 . CASSVPRTYNEQFF TGCGCCAGCAGCGTTCCGCGGACCTACAATGAGCAGTTCTTC
TRBJ2-1 . TRBV27 . CASSPVAAATYNEQFF TGTGCCAGCAGCCCCGTCGCGGCAGCTACCTACAATGAGCAGTTCTTC
TRBJ1-2 few TRBV12-3/TRBV12-4 TRBD1 CASTVSGTDYGYTF TGTGCCAGCACCGTTTCCGGGACAGACTATGGCTACACCTTC
TRBJ2-7 few TRBV11-1 TRBD1 CASSSTDRGPYEQYF TGTGCCAGCAGCTCGACGGACAGGGGCCCCTACGAGCAGTACTTC
TRBJ1-1 . TRBV20-1 . CSAREGRGSTEAFF TGCAGTGCTAGAGAGGGAAGGGGAAGCACTGAAGCTTTCTTT
TRBJ1-1 few TRBV20-1 . CSATRGGTEAFF TGCAGTGCCACCCGAGGGGGCACTGAAGCTTTCTTT
TRBJ2-1 . TRBV7-8 TRBD2 CASSLGGGAVNEQFF TGTGCCAGCAGCTTGGGCGGGGGGGCCGTCAATGAGCAGTTCTTC
TRBJ2-3 . TRBV10-3 . CAISDPGTDTQYF TGTGCCATCAGTGACCCGGGCACAGATACGCAGTATTTT
TRBJ2-6 . TRBV12-3/TRBV12-4 TRBD1 CASSSGQGSNVLTF TGTGCCAGCAGTTCGGGACAGGGTTCCAACGTCCTGACTTTC
TRBJ2-5 . TRBV5-1 . CASSFQSGETQYF TGCGCCAGCAGCTTCCAGTCCGGAGAGACCCAGTACTTC
TRBJ2-5 few TRBV10-3 TRBD2 CASRSTSGGPSQETQYF TGTGCCTCGCGCTCGACTAGCGGGGGGCCCAGCCAAGAGACCCAGTACTTC
TRBJ1-1 few TRBV4-2 . CASSQDSGANTEAFF TGTGCCAGCAGCCAAGATTCAGGGGCGAACACTGAAGCTTTCTTT
TRBJ2-2 few TRBV6-6 TRBD1 CASSFIQGKELFF TGTGCCAGCAGTTTTATACAGGGGAAGGAGCTGTTTTTT
TRBJ2-7 . TRBV20-1 . CSARDQGFYSYEQYF TGCAGTGCTAGAGATCAAGGGTTCTACTCCTACGAGCAGTACTTC
TRBJ2-5 . TRBV30 . CAWSPGRRETQYF TGTGCCTGGAGCCCGGGAAGGCGAGAGACCCAGTACTTC
TRBJ2-2 few TRBV10-3 . CAIRASEVTGELFF TGTGCCATCAGGGCTAGCGAAGTCACCGGGGAGCTGTTTTTT
TRBJ2-1 . TRBV9 TRBD2 CASSVGGSGKVGSYNEQFF TGTGCCAGCAGCGTAGGAGGTAGCGGGAAAGTCGGGTCCTACAATGAGCAGTTCTTC
TRBJ2-3 . TRBV27 . CASSLLGAGTSTDTQYF TGTGCCAGCAGTTTATTGGGAGCGGGCACTAGCACAGATACGCAGTATTTT
TRBJ1-1 many TRBV3-1 . CASGRGDTEAFF TGTGCCAGCGGGCGGGGGGACACTGAAGCTTTCTTT
TRBJ2-5 few TRBV7-9 TRBD2 CASSLRGAGGETQYF TGTGCCAGCAGCCTCCGAGGAGCGGGGGGAGAGACCCAGTACTTC
TRBJ2-3 few TRBV12-3/TRBV12-4 TRBD2 CASSFSGGLRDTQYF TGTGCCAGCAGTTTTAGCGGGGGGCTACGGGATACGCAGTATTTT
TRBJ2-5 few TRBV19 TRBD1 CASSISTGQETQYF TGTGCCAGTAGTATCTCGACAGGGCAAGAGACCCAGTACTTC
TRBJ2-3 . TRBV7-2 . CASSLSGVWADTQYF TGTGCCAGCAGCTTATCGGGAGTGTGGGCAGATACGCAGTATTTT
TRBJ1-2 few TRBV5-1 TRBD1 CASSLDPGQGPYYGYTF TGCGCCAGCAGTCTTGACCCGGGACAGGGCCCTTACTATGGCTACACCTTC
TRBJ2-7 . TRBV7-9 TRBD1 CASRRDRGSFYEQYF TGTGCCAGCAGAAGGGACAGGGGAAGTTTCTACGAGCAGTACTTC
TRBJ2-1 many TRBV5-1 . CASSLGDYSYNEQFF TGCGCCAGCAGCTTGGGTGACTACTCCTACAATGAGCAGTTCTTC
TRBJ2-3 . TRBV10-3 TRBD2 CAISETSGSGTDTQYF TGTGCCATCAGTGAGACTAGCGGGAGCGGCACAGATACGCAGTATTTT
TRBJ1-2 few TRBV6-5 . CASRGRAYGYTF TGTGCCAGCAGGGGCAGGGCCTATGGCTACACCTTC
TRBJ1-1 few TRBV6-5 TRBD1 CASSYGQGGTEAFF TGTGCCAGCAGTTACGGACAGGGAGGCACTGAAGCTTTCTTT
TRBJ2-5 . TRBV18 . CASRLVGQETQYF TGTGCCAGTAGACTAGTTGGCCAAGAGACCCAGTACTTC
TRBJ2-1 . TRBV5-6 . CASSAPGTPEGLF TGTGCCAGCAGCGCCCCCGGGACCCCTGAGGGGCTCTTC
TRBJ2-2 . TRBV5-1 . CASSRDTYTGELFF TGCGCCAGCAGCCGAGACACCTACACCGGGGAGCTGTTTTTT
TRBJ2-4 few TRBV11-2 TRBD2 CASSASSGTYIQYF TGTGCCAGCAGCGCATCTAGCGGGACGTACATTCAGTACTTC